A selection of T cell receptor beta chains follows, all from one sample in a study of blood T cell repertoires in COVID-19. The data were produced by immunoSEQ multiplex PCR, yet TCRdb's version contains in-frame clones alone and is incomplete. The data show 330,000 or so clones, 80% to 90% seen once. The sample consisted of PBMCs or T cells enriched from blood (not recorded which). The receptors derive from a man aged 35 to 55 in a cohort exposed to, infected with or recovered from COVID-19 (not recorded which). Each CDR3 is given without its conserved first and last residue. The order of the fields is CDR3 protein, J gene, V gene.

ATTPQGARGYT TRBJ1-2 TRBV19
ASSAGTSVHQTQY TRBJ2-5 TRBV5-1
ASSSGSSYEQY TRBJ2-7 TRBV19
ASSSRQGQNSPLH TRBJ1-6 TRBV7-9
ASSRTSGRNEQF TRBJ2-1 TRBV3-1/TRBV3-2
SAQLAAADTQY TRBJ2-3 TRBV29-1
ASSARGEGGQPQH TRBJ1-5 TRBV2
ASSSLPSSGNTIY TRBJ1-3 TRBV7-6
ASSSTSGPYNEQF TRBJ2-1 TRBV7-3
ASTPGLANTGELF TRBJ2-2 TRBV6-5
ASSLAAQGSGPYGYT TRBJ1-2 TRBV7-2
ASSNMNNEQF TRBJ2-1 TRBV7-9
ASSTRLEVAGGHEQF TRBJ2-1 TRBV7-9
ASRAPAQGTHEQY TRBJ2-7 TRBV5-1
ASSQGGTGGYEQY TRBJ2-7 TRBV7-3
ASNTNPPDRGLYEQY TRBJ2-7 TRBV5-4
AISENGNSNQPQH TRBJ1-5 TRBV10-3
ASSLDRGSPLH TRBJ1-6 TRBV11-2
ASSTSGTGAYNEQF TRBJ2-1 TRBV7-2
ASSWAGLAGVEQF TRBJ2-1 TRBV7-9
ATSDLVAGGPNEQF TRBJ2-1 TRBV24-1
ASSSLGTDTQY TRBJ2-3 TRBV6-5
ASTSQDRQSSYEQY TRBJ2-7 TRBV18